This record covers a single TCR beta chain. This clone's antigen is unknown. No qualities accompany the bases; no much larger clone lies one base away. The TCR beta CDR3 regions were amplified from RNA transcripts. The first round of RT-PCR for the TCR CDR3 was performed with the HTBI primer set and the Qiagen OneStep RT-PCR kit. The libraries were constructed in a second round of multiplex PCR and then size-selected and purified. Libraries were sequenced paired-end with 100 bp reads on an Illumina HiSeq2000. Per the source publication's procedure: SOAPnuke was used to process the raw data, with reads discarded if the reads contained adapters or uncalled bases, had a mean Phred below 15, or lacked an exact constant-primer or identifier match. High-quality paired reads were merged using COPE v1.2.5, and each unique nucleotide sequence was defined as a clonotype. MiTCR v1.1 was used to align the clonotypes against IMGT TRBV, TRBD and TRBJ reference segments. The analysis included only V-J combinations with a frequency above 0.0001, which together covered around 99% of the repertoires. A TCS score was defined as the ratio of F50 (clonal expansion) to E x V (chaos), with BLOSUM62-based TCRdist applied between CDR3 peptides within each V-J. Welch's t-statistics and random forest reduced 514 V-J features to 13, which were used in a naive Bayes classifier (R e1071). The Morisita-Horn index was used to measure how similar the thyroid and blood repertoires were. In TCRdb, the public reads were trimmed at Q25 with fastp and aligned with MiXCR, with productive beta chains retained. Rows with one shared CDR3 protein collapse into an entry with the most common genes and DNA. The V and J calls, along with clone size, are taken from TCRdb and not from the paper's own processing. Across this sample there are 450,000 to 700,000 distinct CDR3 sequences, with about half seen only once. Clones ranked in the top ten supply roughly 19% of the sample.

This record belongs to a study of T cells in Graves' hyperthyroidism and ophthalmopathy (dated by TCRdb to the late 2010s). Regarding the research as a whole: To identify TCR V-J signatures that set the groups apart, the researchers used a discovery cohort of more than 95 patients, made up of 40 to 45 with Graves' ophthalmopathy and 57 with stable Graves' hyperthyroidism. Whether ophthalmopathy could be predicted prospectively was tested in an independent validation cohort made up of under 20 hyperthyroidism patients plus 17 patients who later progressed to ophthalmopathy. For training and testing, the roughly 93 patients in the discovery cohort were randomly divided in a 7:3 ratio. Thyroid tissue and blood T-cell repertoires from more than five Graves' hyperthyroidism patients were also compared in the study. Once sampling was done, hyperthyroidism patients were given methimazole at a starting dose of 30 mg daily, whereas ophthalmopathy patients were given high-dose intravenous methylprednisolone. The paper reports TCR Vbeta CDR3 sequencing of more than 120 peripheral blood samples: 40 to 45 ophthalmopathy, fewer than 85 hyperthyroidism and around 17 progressor patients. What the authors observed across the whole study: Ophthalmopathy was separated from stable hyperthyroidism by a 13 V-J signature model, with over 85% sensitivity and 81% to 82% specificity obtained in cross-validation and 80%/75% obtained in testing. Sample size was not statistically predetermined, and investigators were not blinded to group allocation. Most expanded thyroid clonotypes (frequency above 0.001) were also found in blood, which suggests that blood repertoires may mirror thyroid immune responses. In validation, the model predicted progression to ophthalmopathy a median of roughly six months before onset, with about 67% sensitivity and 72.22% specificity.

Any patient with an uncontrolled infection, another autoimmune disease, pregnancy or lactation was excluded. Diagnoses relied on clinical symptoms, serum thyroxine and TRAb, thyroid ultrasound and orbital computed tomography. Total RNA was extracted with Trizol reagent, and quality was checked on an Agilent 2100 Bioanalyzer. What was sequenced was peripheral blood or thyroid tissue (not recorded which). The clonotype originates from an adult woman with Graves' disease, either hyperthyroidism or ophthalmopathy (not recorded which).

The CDR3 corresponds to CASSQGINQPQHF. The sequence in DNA is TGTGCCAGCAGCCAAGGGATTAATCAGCCCCAGCATTTT. The rearranged chain carries TRBV19 and TRBJ1-5, with no D gene named confidently. From the cysteine up to the phenylalanine, the CDR3 has a length of 13 residues. The entry retains the CDR3 DNA only, 39 bases that are in frame from base 1. V sheds 9 bases and J sheds 4 bases, leaving 13 bases between their ends. CDR1 and CDR2 are drawn from the germline V gene (reference sequence): LNHDA, SQIVND.